The 20 T cell receptor beta chains listed next were all sequenced from one sample in a study of T cell changes during pregnancy in multiple sclerosis. Here immunoSEQ multiplex PCR was the method, and the copy in TCRdb shows in-frame clones only, minus some. The top ten clones hold less than 6% of a sample with about 49,000 clones, approximately 94% of them seen once. Sequenced material: CD8+ T cells from peripheral blood mononuclear cells, taken before pregnancy. The receptor source for this set is a female donor with multiple sclerosis, enrolled in a pregnancy study.

The CDR3 is CASSLGQSPYEQYF. As DNA, the CDR3 is TGTGCCAGCAGCTTGGGGCAGTCGCCCTACGAGCAGTACTTC. The chain carries TRBV7-9 and TRBJ2-7, with D possibly matching TRBD1 (5 bases). CDR3 length equals 14 residues. Trimming removed 3 bases from V and 2 bases from J, with 11 bases in between. The germline CDR1 and CDR2 sequences are SEHNR and FQNEAQ (reference sequence). Full variable domain (rest looked up from reference TRBV7-9 and TRBJ2-7): DTGVSQNPRHKITKRGQNVTFRCDPISEHNRLYWYRQTLGQGPEFLTYFQNEAQLEKSRLLSDRFSAERPKGSFSTLEIQRTEQGDSAMYLCASSLGQSPYEQYFGPGTRLTVT.

The chain combines TRBV5-5 with TRBJ2-7, with D possibly matching TRBD1 (5 bases). Trimming cost V 2 bases and J 2 bases, with 14 bases left between them. The CDR3 spans 15 residues. CDR1 SGHKS and CDR2 YYEKEE come from the germline V gene (reference sequence). The DNA for the CDR3 is TGTGCCAGCAGCTTACATCAGGGTCACCCCTACGAGCAGTACTTC. Protein: CASSLHQGHPYEQYF.

The chain employs TRBV15 and TRBJ2-1, with D possibly being TRBD2 (5 bases). Per the germline V gene, CDR1 is LNHNV and CDR2 is YYDKDF (reference sequence). CDR3 length equals 15 residues. Deletions cut 1 base from V and 1 base from J, with 8 bases between. The chain's CDR3 is CATSRVRGSYNEQFF. As DNA, the CDR3 is TGTGCCACCAGCAGAGTACGCGGGTCCTACAATGAGCAGTTCTTC.

This clone was observed once. The gene calls are TRBV28 and TRBJ1-2, with D possibly TRBD1 on 6 matching bases. The CDR3 sequence is 15 residues long. Trimming shortened V by 3 bases and J by 4 bases, and 15 bases separated the two germline ends. Per the germline V gene, CDR1 is MDHEN and CDR2 is SYDVKM. The CDR3: CASSLGGTFIYGYTF. DNA of the CDR3: TGTGCCAGCAGTTTGGGGGGGACATTTATCTATGGCTACACCTTC.

The chain recombines TRBV11-2 with TRBJ2-1; the D gene is possibly TRBD2 (5 bases). The CDR3 has 15 residues. CDR1 and CDR2 (germline): SGHAT, FQNNGV. Trimming pared 7 bases from V and 0 bases from J, leaving 13 bases between. In DNA form, the CDR3 reads TGTGCCAGCACCCCAGAGGGATACTCCTACAATGAGCAGTTCTTC. Translated: CASTPEGYSYNEQFF.

The chain uses TRBV7-8 and TRBJ2-2; TRBD2 agrees at 15 bases. CDR1 and CDR2 from the germline V gene are SGHVS and FQNEAQ. Trimming took 5 bases from V and 0 from J; bases not matched to a gene: 4. This CDR3 is built from 18 residues. The CDR3 is CASSKGLAGGANTGELFF. CDR3 sequence (DNA): TGTGCCAGCAGCAAGGGACTAGCGGGAGGCGCGAACACCGGGGAGCTGTTTTTT.

This clone was found once. The chain couples TRBV19 to TRBJ2-5; D is unclear. The CDR3 has 13 amino acids. In germline, CDR1 is LNHDA, CDR2 SQIVND (reference sequence). V dropped 3 bases and J dropped 5 bases, with 10 bases sitting between them. The CDR3 loop is CASSMVPRETQYF. CDR3 nucleotides: TGTGCCAGTAGTATGGTACCGAGGGAGACCCAGTACTTC. Using reference TRBV19 and TRBJ2-5 for the parts outside the CDR3, the full variable domain is DGGITQSPKYLFRKEGQNVTLSCEQNLNHDAMYWYRQDPGQGLRLIYYSQIVNDFQKGDIAEGYSVSREKKESFPLTVTSAQKNPTAFYLCASSMVPRETQYFGPGTRLLVL.

This clone occurred once. The chain combines TRBV2 with TRBJ2-7, with 7 bases matching TRBD2. The germline V gene encodes CDR1 SNHLY and CDR2 FYNNEI. The CDR3 is 15 residues long. V gave up 4 bases and J gave up 2 bases; unmatched junction bases: 8. The CDR3 spells CASSGRTRNPYEQYF. For the CDR3, the DNA is TGTGCCAGCAGTGGGAGGACTAGAAACCCCTACGAGCAGTACTTC.

The chain has TRBV30 and TRBJ2-3; D may be TRBD2 (6 bases). Germline CDR1 GTSNPN, CDR2 SVGIG (reference sequence). The CDR3 length is 16 residues. Trimming shortened V by 8 bases and J by 0 bases, and 21 bases separated the two germline ends. The CDR3 nucleotides are TGTGCCGGACTATGGTTGACGGGTCGGAGCACAGATACGCAGTATTTT. Its protein is CAGLWLTGRSTDTQYF.

The V call is TRBV2, the J call TRBJ1-1; 8 bases fit TRBD1. Looked up from germline, CDR1 is SNHLY and CDR2 is FYNNEI. This CDR3 has 15 amino acids. After removal of 11 bases from V and 2 bases from J, the junction contained 13 bases not matched to a gene. The CDR3 DNA reads TGTGCCCACCGGCCCATGGCAGGGGGCAACACTGAAGCTTTCTTT. Protein: CAHRPMAGGNTEAFF. The variable domain in full, with the rest retrieved from reference TRBV2 and TRBJ1-1, is EPEVTQTPSHQVTQMGQEVILRCVPISNHLYFYWYRQILGQKVEFLVSFYNNEISEKSEIFDDQFSVERPDGSNFTLKIRSTKLEDSAMYFCAHRPMAGGNTEAFFGQGTRLTVV.

The chain employs TRBV28 and TRBJ1-1, with a possible D match to TRBD1 (5 bases). Per the germline V gene, CDR1 is MDHEN and CDR2 is SYDVKM. The CDR3 runs to 14 residues. With 3 bases removed from V and 2 bases from J, the gap between germline ends came to 10 bases. Written as DNA, the CDR3 is TGTGCCAGCAGTTTCCCAGGGTCCAACACTGAAGCTTTCTTT. It yields the protein CASSFPGSNTEAFF.

The chain couples TRBV7-9 to TRBJ1-2; D is perhaps TRBD1 (5 bases). V was cut by 0 bases and J by 6 bases, with 14 bases left in between. CDR1 and CDR2 (germline): SEHNR, FQNEAQ (reference sequence). The CDR3 sequence is 15 residues long. The CDR3 DNA reads TGTGCCAGCAGCTTAGCGCGGCAGGGCTTGGATGGCTACACCTTC. Translation: CASSLARQGLDGYTF.

The V and J genes are TRBV30 and TRBJ1-1; D gene unclear. Germline values: CDR1 GTSNPN, CDR2 SVGIG (reference sequence). The germline V and J ends were trimmed by 2 bases and 4 bases, with 5 bases remaining between them. The CDR3 is 11 amino acids. DNA of the CDR3: TGTGCCTGGAGTATCGGCACTGAAGCTTTCTTT. Protein: CAWSIGTEAFF.

The gene calls are TRBV5-4 and TRBJ2-7; 9 nucleotides agree with TRBD1. CDR3 length equals 15 residues. The V gene's germline CDR1 is SGHNT and CDR2 YYREEE (reference sequence). J lost 2 bases, V lost 4 bases, and 7 bases had no gene match. CDR3 in amino acids: CASSASGTGTYEQYF. The DNA for the CDR3 is TGTGCCAGCAGCGCCTCCGGGACAGGGACCTACGAGCAGTACTTC.

V and J are TRBV25-1 and TRBJ2-7; TRBD1 agrees at 9 bases. CDR1 is MGHDK, CDR2 SYGVNS, per germline. V gave up 8 bases and J gave up 6 bases; unmatched junction bases: 8. CDR3 size: 13 residues. The CDR3 coding sequence is TGTGCCAGCCCCCGGGACAGGGTTTTCGAGCAGTACTTC. Translated, it gives CASPRDRVFEQYF.

The chain links TRBV10-3 to TRBJ2-7; 7 bases fit TRBD1. V lost 2 bases and J lost 4; bases outside the gene matches: 8. This CDR3 has 15 residues. Germline V gene lookup returns CDR1 ENHRY and CDR2 SYGVKD. In nucleotides, the CDR3 is TGTGCCATCAGTGAGAATCCGGGACAGACTTACGAGCAGTACTTC. Its protein is CAISENPGQTYEQYF.

The V call is TRBV5-1, the J call TRBJ1-2; the D is unclear. The length of the CDR3 is 15 residues. CDR1 is SGHRS and CDR2 is YFSETQ in the germline V gene. The V end lost 0 bases, the J end lost 0 bases, and 9 bases lay between the germline ends. CDR3 sequence reads: CASSLAPGTNYGYTF. CDR3 bases: TGCGCCAGCAGCTTGGCGCCAGGTACTAACTATGGCTACACCTTC.

The V call is TRBV5-1, the J call TRBJ2-1; 9 bases match TRBD2. The germline V gene encodes CDR1 SGHRS and CDR2 YFSETQ. The CDR3 has 20 amino acids. The ends lost 0 bases at V and 2 bases at J; junction bases unmatched: 15. DNA of the CDR3: TGCGCCAGCAGCTTGGTGGTTAGCGGGAGAGTCCCAAGTCCCTACAATGAGCAGTTCTTC. Its translation: CASSLVVSGRVPSPYNEQFF.

Concerning this clone itself: At one boundary the junction diverges from the germline segment, which might be a read error. The chain uses TRBV27 and TRBJ2-3; D is uncertain. The CDR3 has 13 residues. Germline loops: CDR1 MNHEY, CDR2 SMNVEV (reference sequence). The CDR3 DNA reads as TGTGCCAGCAGTCTTTCTGTTGGAGCCCTCATAATTTTT. It encodes CASSLSVGALIIF.

This clone has only one observation. This chain uses TRBV11-3 with TRBJ2-1; D may be TRBD2 (5 bases). Trimming took off 1 base at V and 10 bases at J, with 14 bases between the two ends. There are 14 residues in the CDR3. From germline, CDR1 is SGHNT and CDR2 YENEEA. As DNA, the CDR3 is TGTGCCAGCAGCTTAGGAGGAGGTTTGGCGGAGCAGTTCTTC. Translation gives CASSLGGGLAEQFF.